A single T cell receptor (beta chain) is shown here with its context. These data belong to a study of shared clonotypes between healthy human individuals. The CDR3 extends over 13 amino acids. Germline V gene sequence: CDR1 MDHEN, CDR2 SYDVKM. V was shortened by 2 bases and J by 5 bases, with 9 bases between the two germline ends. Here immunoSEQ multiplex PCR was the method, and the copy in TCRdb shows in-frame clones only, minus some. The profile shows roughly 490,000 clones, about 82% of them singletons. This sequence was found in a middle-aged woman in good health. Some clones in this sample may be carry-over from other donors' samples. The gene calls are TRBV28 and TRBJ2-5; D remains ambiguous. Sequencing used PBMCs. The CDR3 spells CASSLVSSETQYF. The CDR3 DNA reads TGTGCCAGCAGTTTAGTTAGTTCTGAGACCCAGTACTTC.